The source of this T cell receptor beta chain is a study of cytomegalovirus exposure and HLA in healthy donors. Study context: Later, an analysis reported that the 110 or so validation repertoires had used the same platform as the roughly 680 first-cohort repertoires. The study, taken as a whole, reports: The listing of roughly 160 TCR beta chains classed them as cytomegalovirus-associated. Reports credit the classifier with highly specific, highly sensitive diagnosis of cytomegalovirus status. Usually a TCR sequence was rare, but some public TCRs were found in many donors.

The V end was cut by 8 bases, the J end by 0 bases, with 12 bases between. The CDR3 contains 14 residues. Germline V gene data show CDR1 as SNHLY and CDR2 as FYNNEI. Concerning this clone: Antigen unknown.

Profiling relied on immunoSEQ multiplex PCR, and the TCRdb table lists in-frame clones only, not all of them. The sample lists about 240,000 clones; approximately 87% were seen once. The receptor's source is a man younger than 35 in good health and CMV-seronegative. The specimen was PBMCs. V and J are TRBV2 and TRBJ2-3; D gene uncertain. The CDR3 is CASATEASTDTQYF. The CDR3 region has the DNA TGTGCCAGCGCCACTGAGGCTAGCACAGATACGCAGTATTTT. Supplemented by reference TRBV2 and TRBJ2-3, the full variable domain reads EPEVTQTPSHQVTQMGQEVILRCVPISNHLYFYWYRQILGQKVEFLVSFYNNEISEKSEIFDDQFSVERPDGSNFTLKIRSTKLEDSAMYFCASATEASTDTQYFGPGTRLTVL.